The source of this TCR beta chain is a study of T cells in Graves' hyperthyroidism and ophthalmopathy (dated by TCRdb to between 2018 and 2021). Regarding the research as a whole: Peripheral blood was sampled at the time of initial diagnosis, prior to any treatment. To identify distinguishing TCR V-J signatures, a discovery cohort of 95 to 100 patients was used, comprising some 45 with Graves' ophthalmopathy and about 59 with stable Graves' hyperthyroidism. Prospective prediction of ophthalmopathy was tested in an independent validation cohort consisting of under 20 hyperthyroidism patients and approximately 16 patients who later progressed to ophthalmopathy. The approximately 100 discovery patients were divided at random into training and test sets in a 7:3 ratio. Thyroid tissue and blood T-cell repertoires from about six Graves' hyperthyroidism patients were also compared in the study. After sampling, hyperthyroidism patients received methimazole starting at 30 mg daily, and ophthalmopathy patients received high-dose intravenous methylprednisolone. The paper reports TCR Vbeta CDR3 sequencing of 135 peripheral blood samples: approximately 41 ophthalmopathy, approximately 74 hyperthyroidism and around 17 progressor patients. Summary of the overall study and its limitations: A model built on a 13 V-J signature distinguished ophthalmopathy from stable hyperthyroidism, reaching over 85% sensitivity and under 84% specificity in cross-validation and 80%/75% in testing. In validation, the model predicted progression to ophthalmopathy with about 71% sensitivity and around 72% specificity, a median of 6.5 months before onset. Sample size was not statistically predetermined, and blinding of investigators to group allocation was not performed. Blood samples also contained most of the expanded thyroid clonotypes (frequency above 0.001), which suggests that blood repertoires may reflect thyroid immune responses.

Concerning this clonotype itself: Its specific antigen is unknown. It has no much larger one-base neighbor in the sample; base qualities were not kept.

Moderately to severely active disease, a Clinical Activity Score of at least 3, a NOSPECS grade of at least 4, and a duration under 3 months were present in ophthalmopathy patients. Patients with uncontrolled infections, other autoimmune diseases, pregnancy or lactation were excluded. Diagnoses relied on clinical symptoms, serum thyroxine and TRAb, thyroid ultrasound and orbital computed tomography. PBMCs were separated from under 12 ml of fresh peripheral blood using Ficoll-Paque density gradient centrifugation. Total RNA was extracted with Trizol reagent, and quality was checked on an Agilent 2100 Bioanalyzer. Amplification of TCR beta CDR3 regions was carried out from RNA transcripts. A first-round RT-PCR of the TCR CDR3 used the HTBI primer set with the Qiagen OneStep RT-PCR kit. The libraries were constructed in a second round of multiplex PCR and then size-selected and purified. The libraries were sequenced on an Illumina HiSeq2000 using paired-end 100 bp reads. Processing in the source paper ran as follows. Raw data were processed with SOAPnuke, discarding reads with adapters, uncalled bases, mean Phred below 15, or no exact constant-primer or identifier match. High-quality paired reads were merged with COPE v1.2.5, and unique nucleotide sequences were defined as clonotypes. Clonotypes were aligned to IMGT TRBV, TRBD and TRBJ reference segments using MiTCR v1.1. The analysis was restricted to V-J combinations with a frequency above 0.0001, which together covered 99.2% of the repertoires. A TCS score was defined as the ratio of F50 (clonal expansion) to E x V (chaos), with BLOSUM62-based TCRdist applied between CDR3 peptides within each V-J. Welch's t-statistics and random forest reduced several hundred V-J features to fewer than 15, which were used in a naive Bayes classifier (R e1071). TCRdb reworked the public reads: Q25 trimming with fastp, MiXCR clone assembly, productive beta chains retained. Each entry is one CDR3 protein sequence, shown with its most common DNA and genes. V and J calls and clone size were set by TCRdb, not the authors. The sample yields 500,000 to 800,000 distinct CDR3 sequences; more than 14% were counted once. The ten largest clones add up to 9.5% to 15% of the sample.

CDR3 length: 17 amino acids, cysteine to phenylalanine. Only the CDR3 portion is preserved as DNA: 51 bases, with reading frame beginning at the first base. Reading the germline V gene gives CDR1 LGHNA and CDR2 YSLEER. V has 5 bases trimmed and J has 4 bases trimmed; junction bases matching no gene number 11. The chain uses TRBV4-3 and TRBJ2-2, and 9 junction bases match TRBD2. Sequenced material: blood. The receptor was derived from a woman aged 45 to 65 with Graves' ophthalmopathy. The CDR3 has the sequence CASSGRGTSSGTGELFF. The bases read TGCGCCAGCAGCGGCCGGGGGACTAGCAGTGGCACCGGGGAGCTGTTTTTT.